This T cell receptor (beta chain) was identified in a study of shared clonotypes between healthy human individuals. Study-wide results and caveats: There were few donors, and this limited the genetic and exposure-history diversity represented.

Germline-derived CDR1 and CDR2 are SGHRS and YFSETQ. The J segment lost 1 base and the V segment lost 5 bases, leaving 2 bases of the junction unmatched. This CDR3 contains 13 residues. Some clones are missing from TCRdb's copy, which holds only in-frame ones; the method was immunoSEQ multiplex PCR. The sample includes fewer than 400,000 clones, around 67% of them seen just once. On this clone: Its specificity is unknown.

This rearrangement joins TRBV5-1 to TRBJ2-5; TRBD2 agrees at 7 bases. The receptor comes from a man aged 25 to 45 in good health. Material: memory CD4+ T cells sorted from blood. Subset specified: CD45RA-negative fraction. Here the CDR3 DNA reads TGCGCCAGCAGATTAGCGGGCCAAGAGACCCAGTACTTC. This translates into CASRLAGQETQYF.